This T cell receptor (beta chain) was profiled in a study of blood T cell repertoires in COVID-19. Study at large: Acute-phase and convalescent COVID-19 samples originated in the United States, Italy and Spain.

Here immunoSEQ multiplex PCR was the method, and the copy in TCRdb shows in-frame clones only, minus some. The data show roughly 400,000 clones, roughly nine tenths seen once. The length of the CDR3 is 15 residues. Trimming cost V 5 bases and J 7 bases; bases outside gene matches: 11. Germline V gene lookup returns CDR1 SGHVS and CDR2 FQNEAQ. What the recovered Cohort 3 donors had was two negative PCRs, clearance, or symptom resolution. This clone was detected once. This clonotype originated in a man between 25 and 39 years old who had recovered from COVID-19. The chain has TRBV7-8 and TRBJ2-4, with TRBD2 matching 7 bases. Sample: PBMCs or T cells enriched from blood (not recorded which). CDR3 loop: CASSPYSGRNNIQYF. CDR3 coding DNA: TGTGCCAGCAGCCCCTATAGCGGGCGTAACAACATTCAGTACTTC.